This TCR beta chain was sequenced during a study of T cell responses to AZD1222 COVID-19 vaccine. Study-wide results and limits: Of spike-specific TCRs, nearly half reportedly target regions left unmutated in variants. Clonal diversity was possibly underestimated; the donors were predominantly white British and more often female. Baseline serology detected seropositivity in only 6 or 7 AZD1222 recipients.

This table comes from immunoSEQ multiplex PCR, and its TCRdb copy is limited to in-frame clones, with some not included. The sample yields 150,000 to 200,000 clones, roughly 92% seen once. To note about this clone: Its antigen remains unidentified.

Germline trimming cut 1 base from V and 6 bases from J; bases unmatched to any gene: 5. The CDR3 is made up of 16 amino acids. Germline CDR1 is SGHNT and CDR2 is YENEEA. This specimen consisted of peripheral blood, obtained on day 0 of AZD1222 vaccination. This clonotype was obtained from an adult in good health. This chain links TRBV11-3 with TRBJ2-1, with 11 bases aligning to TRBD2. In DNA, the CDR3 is TGTGCCAGCAGCTTAGGGGCTAGCGGGGGGTTCAATGAGCAGTTCTTC. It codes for CASSLGASGGFNEQFF. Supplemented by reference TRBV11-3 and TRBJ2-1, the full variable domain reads EAGVVQSPRYKIIEKKQPVAFWCNPISGHNTLYWYLQNLGQGPELLIRYENEEAVDDSQLPKDRFSAERLKGVDSTLKIQPAELGDSAVYLCASSLGASGGFNEQFFGPGTRLTVL.